Given below is one TCR beta chain in context. What it binds is not known. Germline CDR1 is LNHDA and CDR2 is SQIVND (reference sequence). The CDR3 sequence is 10 residues long. Deletions cut 10 bases from V and 8 bases from J, with 11 bases between. Original processing methods: Junction-only sequences produced by ImmunoSEQ had no quality scores, so filtering differed. This table comes from immunoSEQ multiplex PCR, and its TCRdb copy is limited to in-frame clones, with some not included. Clone size and the V and J calls come from that table; the DNA yielded D and trimming. The sample holds more than 550,000 clones, 80% to 95% seen once. These data are taken from a study of shared clonotypes between healthy human individuals. The wider study: The composition of the donors was two women and a few men aged 18 to 49. Regarding the study as a whole: Sampling covered nothing but blood. Tissue TCR repertoires likely differ from those found in blood.

J is TRBJ1-2 and V is TRBV19; possible D gene TRBD1, 5 bases. The sample was memory CD8+ T cells from PBMCs. Specified subset: CD45RO+ cells pooled with CCR7-negative TemRA cells. The receptor was isolated from a man aged 18 to 29 in good health. Some clones in this sample may be carry-over from other donors' samples. CDR3 in amino acids: CATQGRGYTF. The DNA of the CDR3 is TGTGCCACCCAGGGTCGCGGCTACACCTTC.